Shown below are 15 T cell receptor beta chains from a single sample sequenced in a study of blood T cells in healthy people across ages. With a J-beta primer mix and a sample-barcoded 5' primer, a second PCR ran about 7 to 12 cycles. TCRdb reanalysed the 5' RACE reads using MiXCR and keeps one entry per CDR3 protein. The top ten hold around 30% of the sample, which has 700,000 or so distinct CDR3 sequences, roughly 43% seen once. The sample taken for sequencing was blood. These receptors all come from a man older than 75 in good health.

There are a few counts of this clonotype. V is TRBV4-3 and J is TRBJ1-2; maybe TRBD1 (5 bases). V lost 3 bases to trimming and J lost 5 bases, with 10 bases between them. This CDR3 spans 13 amino acids. Germline CDR1 and CDR2: LGHNA and YSLEER. The CDR3 DNA reads TGCGCCAGCAGCCAGGGACCGGGATATGGCTACACCTTC. Translation: CASSQGPGYGYTF.

The chain combines TRBV6-5 with TRBJ1-6; TRBD1 is a possible D gene (5 bases). This CDR3 is built from 15 residues. V was pared by 8 bases and J by 7 bases, with 18 bases between. CDR1 and CDR2 from the germline V gene are MNHEY and SVGAGI. DNA for the CDR3: TGTGCCAGCCGCCCAAGGGACGAAAAAAATTCACCCCTCCACTTT. Protein product: CASRPRDEKNSPLHF.

The rearrangement links TRBV5-1 to TRBJ2-6; 8 nucleotides line up with TRBD1. This CDR3 is built from 17 residues. Germline V gene data show CDR1 as SGHRS and CDR2 as YFSETQ. V dropped 4 bases and J dropped 3; count of bases not matched to a gene: 9. This CDR3 reads CASSDDRGQGGANVLTF. CDR3 coding DNA: TGCGCCAGCAGCGATGACAGGGGACAAGGTGGGGCCAACGTCCTGACTTTC. The whole variable domain, filled in from reference TRBV5-1 and TRBJ2-6, reads KAGVTQTPRYLIKTRGQQVTLSCSPISGHRSVSWYQQTPGQGLQFLFEYFSETQRNKGNFPGRFSGRQFSNSRSEMNVSTLELGDSALYLCASSDDRGQGGANVLTFGAGSRLTVL.

The chain recombines TRBV5-1 with TRBJ1-2, with D possibly being TRBD1 (5 bases). V dropped 4 bases and J dropped 1 base, with 17 bases sitting between them. The length of the CDR3 is 16 residues. CDR1 and CDR2 from the germline V gene are SGHRS and YFSETQ. Here the CDR3 DNA reads TGCGCCAGCAGCCCGGAGGGCAGGAGGGGTAACTATGGCTACACCTTC. Its translation is CASSPEGRRGNYGYTF. The whole variable domain, remainder taken from reference TRBV5-1 and TRBJ1-2, is KAGVTQTPRYLIKTRGQQVTLSCSPISGHRSVSWYQQTPGQGLQFLFEYFSETQRNKGNFPGRFSGRQFSNSRSEMNVSTLELGDSALYLCASSPEGRRGNYGYTFGSGTRLTVV.

This chain links TRBV20-1 with TRBJ2-5; D unclear. The V end was cut by 7 bases, the J end by 3 bases, with 12 bases between. The germline V gene has CDR1 DFQATT and CDR2 SNEGSKA (reference sequence). The CDR3 is 12 amino acids. The CDR3 sequence: CSVPPEKETQYF. Here the CDR3 DNA reads TGCAGTGTCCCGCCGGAAAAAGAGACCCAGTACTTC.

This clonotype was seen only a few times. The J gene is TRBJ2-3, the V gene TRBV6-6; D is perhaps TRBD1 or TRBD2 (6 bases each). CDR3 length equals 17 residues. V was pared by 7 bases and J by 8 bases, with 28 bases between. The V gene's germline CDR1 is MNHNY and CDR2 SVGAGI (reference sequence). CDR3 sequence reads: CASNPVFQGRSEGTQYF. DNA of the CDR3: TGTGCCAGCAACCCCGTTTTTCAGGGGAGGTCTGAGGGTACGCAGTATTTT.

The gene calls are TRBV12-3 or TRBV12-4 and TRBJ2-1; TRBD2 aligns across 8 bases. The CDR3 is 15 residues long. J was trimmed by 6 bases and V by 4 bases; bases with no gene match: 8. CDR3 sequence (DNA): TGTGCCAGCAGTTGGACGGGGGGGAACTCCAATGAGCAGTTCTTC. This encodes CASSWTGGNSNEQFF.

This chain uses TRBV7-9 with TRBJ2-2, with 8 nucleotides matching TRBD1. The CDR3 covers 15 residues. Per germline, CDR1 SEHNR and CDR2 FQNEAQ (reference sequence). With 5 bases clipped from V and 2 bases from J, the junction kept 4 bases outside the gene matches. CDR3 DNA: TGTGCCAGCAGCCACGACAGGGGTAACACCGGGGAGCTGTTTTTT. Translated: CASSHDRGNTGELFF.

This clonotype was detected once. This may arise from a read error, as a much more abundant clone is one base away. The rearrangement links TRBV24-1 to TRBJ2-1, with 9 bases identical to TRBD2. The CDR3 is 15 residues long. The germline V gene has CDR1 KGHDR and CDR2 SFDVKD. The CDR3 reads CATSLGTSGYNGQFF. CDR3 coding DNA: TGTGCCACCAGTCTAGGTACTAGCGGGTACAATGGGCAGTTCTTC.

The sample holds a few counts of this clonotype. This chain uses TRBV11-2 with TRBJ2-7; TRBD2 agrees at 9 bases. The junction had 12 bases not matched to a gene; V was cut back by 5 bases and J by 7 bases. CDR3 length: 15 amino acids. Germline V gene sequence: CDR1 SGHAT, CDR2 FQNNGV. Written as DNA, the CDR3 is TGTGCCAGCAGCAGCGGGAGGACACCCGTGGGAGAGCAGTACTTC. Translating it yields CASSSGRTPVGEQYF.

This clonotype appeared many times. The CDR3 coding sequence is TGCAGTGCTAGAGATGTTGGGACTAGCGGGAAGAAAGAGACCCAGTACTTC. Translating gives CSARDVGTSGKKETQYF. V is TRBV20-1 and J is TRBJ2-5, with 13 bases fitting TRBD2. CDR1 and CDR2 from the germline V gene are DFQATT and SNEGSKA (reference sequence). V shed 0 bases and J 3 bases; nucleotides not matched to a gene: 7. CDR3 length: 17 amino acids.

This chain uses TRBV5-1 with TRBJ2-7; 8 bases are a match to TRBD1. V was clipped by 4 bases and J by 2 bases; unmatched bases: 8. This CDR3 region has 15 residues. Germline loops: CDR1 SGHRS, CDR2 YFSETQ. CDR3 amino acids: CASSPAGQGTYEQYF. CDR3 sequence (DNA): TGCGCCAGCAGCCCAGCAGGACAGGGAACCTACGAGCAGTACTTC.

This clonotype was found a few times. The rearrangement links TRBV4-3 to TRBJ2-5; D gene ambiguous. Germline V lookup: CDR1 LGHNA, CDR2 YSLEER. The CDR3 has 13 amino acids. V was clipped by 2 bases and J by 5 bases, with 9 bases between them. This chain's CDR3 is CASSQNIAETQYF. The CDR3 DNA sequence: TGCGCCAGCAGCCAAAACATTGCGGAGACCCAGTACTTC.

This clonotype was seen at least ten times. The V and J genes are TRBV5-1 and TRBJ2-7, with D unclear. CDR3 length equals 12 residues. CDR1 and CDR2 from the germline V gene are SGHRS and YFSETQ. V lost 3 bases and J 6 bases, leaving 10 bases between the germline ends. The CDR3 region has the DNA TGCGCCAGCAGCTGGTCCGCTGGCGAGCAGTACTTC. It yields the protein CASSWSAGEQYF.

This clonotype was observed a few times. The chain combines TRBV28 with TRBJ2-1; 8 bases agree with TRBD2. V was pared by 3 bases and J by 7 bases, with 8 bases of the junction left unmatched. The germline CDR1 and CDR2 sequences are MDHEN and SYDVKM. This CDR3 spans 15 amino acids. CDR3 in DNA: TGTGCCAGCAGTTTTTCCAGCGGGAGTAGGAATGAGCAGTTCTTC. Translating it yields CASSFSSGSRNEQFF.